Listed below are T cell receptor beta chains from one sample, sequenced in a study of blood T cell repertoires in COVID-19. Some clones are missing from TCRdb's copy, which holds only in-frame ones; the method was immunoSEQ multiplex PCR. The data hold 150,000 to 200,000 clones, with more than 75% observed a single time. The sample was PBMCs or T cells enriched from blood (not recorded which). These receptors came from a human donor with acute COVID-19. The donor label of this sample is uncertain. Each CDR3 is given with its conserved first and last residue. A D gene is named only where the DNA matches it firmly.

j_call,d_call,v_call,cdr3_aa
TRBJ1-5,.,TRBV6-2/TRBV6-3,CASSWQGTGNQPQHF
TRBJ1-2,TRBD1,TRBV5-4,CASSLQGADGYTF
TRBJ2-1,.,TRBV19,CASNAGTYNEQFF
TRBJ2-1,.,TRBV5-1,CASSLGGTSYNEQFF
TRBJ1-6,.,TRBV5-5,CASSLAGVFLSPLHF
TRBJ2-3,.,TRBV9,CASSVVGGETDTQYF
TRBJ1-5,.,TRBV6-1,CASSEAGTAGQPQHF
TRBJ1-1,.,TRBV6-4,CASRAFDRPNTEAFF
TRBJ1-5,TRBD1,TRBV7-2,CASSLGGTGVQPQHF
TRBJ1-5,.,TRBV4-2,CASSQEAGNLNQPQHF
TRBJ2-5,.,TRBV12-3/TRBV12-4,CASSLRGVETQYF
TRBJ2-7,TRBD2,TRBV30,CAWSVGGNYEQYF
TRBJ2-2,.,TRBV5-4,CASSRGGREETGELFF
TRBJ1-2,.,TRBV6-5,CATNNRVAVYGYTF